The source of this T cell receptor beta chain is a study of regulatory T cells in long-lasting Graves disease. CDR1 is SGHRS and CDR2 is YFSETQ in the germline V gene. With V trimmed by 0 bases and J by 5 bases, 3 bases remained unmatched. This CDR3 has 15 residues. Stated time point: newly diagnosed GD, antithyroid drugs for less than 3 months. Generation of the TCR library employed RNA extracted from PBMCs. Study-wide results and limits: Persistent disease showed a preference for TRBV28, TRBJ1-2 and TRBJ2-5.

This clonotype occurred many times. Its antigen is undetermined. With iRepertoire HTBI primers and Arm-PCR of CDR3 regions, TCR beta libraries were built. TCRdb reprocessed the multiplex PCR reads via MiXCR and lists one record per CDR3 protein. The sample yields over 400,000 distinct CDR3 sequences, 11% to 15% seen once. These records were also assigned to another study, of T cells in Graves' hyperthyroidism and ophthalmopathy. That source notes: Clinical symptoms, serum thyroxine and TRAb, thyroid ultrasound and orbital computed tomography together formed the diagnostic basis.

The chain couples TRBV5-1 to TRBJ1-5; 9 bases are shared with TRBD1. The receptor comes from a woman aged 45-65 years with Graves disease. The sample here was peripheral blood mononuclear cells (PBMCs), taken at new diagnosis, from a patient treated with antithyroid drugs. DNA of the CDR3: TGCGCCAGCAGCTTGGAGGGACAGGGCGATCAGCCCCAGCATTTT. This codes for CASSLEGQGDQPQHF.